The clone carrying this TCR beta chain was seen ten or more times. Its antigen is currently unknown. Libraries for TCR beta were made by quantitative 5'-RACE with molecular barcodes. TCRdb independently ran MiXCR on the 5' RACE reads; one entry per CDR3 protein. The sample comprises roughly 120,000 distinct CDR3 sequences, about 6.4% of which are singletons, and more than 9% rests with the top ten. This sample is part of a study of CD8 T cells in ankylosing spondylitis. Unmatched junction bases numbered 6, after V lost 0 bases and J lost 6 bases. The CDR3 totals 14 residues. CDR1 is SGHRS, CDR2 YFSETQ, per germline. Study-level points and caveats: From matched ankylosing spondylitis synovial fluid, disease-linked clones were reportedly recovered at significantly enriched levels.

The specimen was blood, either unsorted or a sorted T cell fraction (not recorded which). V and J are TRBV5-1 and TRBJ2-7; 7 nucleotides align to TRBD1. This receptor was identified in a male donor with ankylosing spondylitis or in good health (not recorded which). The CDR3 sequence: CASSLATGVGEQYF. CDR3 bases: TGCGCCAGCAGCTTGGCCACAGGGGTAGGCGAGCAGTACTTC. Together with reference TRBV5-1 and TRBJ2-7, the CDR3 gives the full variable domain: KAGVTQTPRYLIKTRGQQVTLSCSPISGHRSVSWYQQTPGQGLQFLFEYFSETQRNKGNFPGRFSGRQFSNSRSEMNVSTLELGDSALYLCASSLATGVGEQYFGPGTRLTVT.